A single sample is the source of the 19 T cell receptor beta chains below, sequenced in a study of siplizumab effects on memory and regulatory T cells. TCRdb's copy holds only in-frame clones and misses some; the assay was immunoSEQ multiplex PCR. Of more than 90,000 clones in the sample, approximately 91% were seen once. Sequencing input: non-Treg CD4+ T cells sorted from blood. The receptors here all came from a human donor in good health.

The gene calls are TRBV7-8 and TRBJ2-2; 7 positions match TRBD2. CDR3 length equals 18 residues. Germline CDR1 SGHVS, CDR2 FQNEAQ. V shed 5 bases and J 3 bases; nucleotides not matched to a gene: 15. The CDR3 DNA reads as TGTGCCAGCAGCACCCAAACGACTAGCTCGGCGGACACCGGGGAGCTGTTTTTT. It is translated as CASSTQTTSSADTGELFF.

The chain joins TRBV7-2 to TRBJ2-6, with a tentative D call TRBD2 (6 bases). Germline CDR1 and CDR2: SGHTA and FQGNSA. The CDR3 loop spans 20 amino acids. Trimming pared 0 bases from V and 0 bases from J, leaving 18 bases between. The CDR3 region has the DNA TGTGCCAGCAGCTTAGCAGGTCCCCCAGCGGGCCGCTCTGGGGCCAACGTCCTGACTTTC. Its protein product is CASSLAGPPAGRSGANVLTF. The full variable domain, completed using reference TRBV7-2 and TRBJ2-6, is GAGVSQSPSNKVTEKGKDVELRCDPISGHTALYWYRQSLGQGLEFLIYFQGNSAPDKSGLPSDRFSAERTGGSVSTLTIQRTQQEDSAVYLCASSLAGPPAGRSGANVLTFGAGSRLTVL.

The DNA for the CDR3 is TGTGCTAGTGGTCTGGGGGCGCGCGACGAGCAGTACTTC. Translation: CASGLGARDEQYF. The gene calls are TRBV12-5 and TRBJ2-7, with D possibly being TRBD1 (6 bases). Germline values: CDR1 LGHNT, CDR2 FRNRAP. The CDR3 has 13 amino acids. Trimming stripped 5 bases from V and 5 bases from J, with 13 bases between.

As DNA, the CDR3 is TGCGCCAGCAGCTTGGACTACTCTGGAAACACCATATATTTT. This translates into CASSLDYSGNTIYF. The chain carries TRBV5-1 and TRBJ1-3; D is undetermined. V dropped 0 bases and J dropped 0 bases, with 4 bases sitting between them. CDR1 and CDR2 from the germline V gene are SGHRS and YFSETQ. The CDR3 spans 14 residues.

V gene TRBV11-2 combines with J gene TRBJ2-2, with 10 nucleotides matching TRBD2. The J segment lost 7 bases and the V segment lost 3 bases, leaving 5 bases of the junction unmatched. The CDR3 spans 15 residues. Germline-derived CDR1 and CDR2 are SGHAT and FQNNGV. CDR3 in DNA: TGTGCCAGCAGCTTTGGACTAGCGGTCGGCGGGGAGCTGTTTTTT. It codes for CASSFGLAVGGELFF.

Here the CDR3 reads CASSSGYMDTEAFF. CDR3 in DNA: TGTGCCAGCAGCTCAGGGTATATGGACACTGAAGCTTTCTTT. The J gene is TRBJ1-1, the V gene TRBV5-4; D may be TRBD1 (5 bases). V was clipped by 3 bases and J by 3 bases, with 12 bases between them. The germline gives CDR1 SGHNT, CDR2 YYREEE (reference sequence). This CDR3 is built from 14 residues.

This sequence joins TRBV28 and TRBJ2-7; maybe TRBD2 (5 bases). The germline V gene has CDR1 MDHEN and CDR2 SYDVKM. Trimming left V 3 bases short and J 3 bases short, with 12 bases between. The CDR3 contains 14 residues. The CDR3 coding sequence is TGTGCCAGCAGTTTTCAGCGGCTGTACTACGAGCAGTACTTC. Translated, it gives CASSFQRLYYEQYF.

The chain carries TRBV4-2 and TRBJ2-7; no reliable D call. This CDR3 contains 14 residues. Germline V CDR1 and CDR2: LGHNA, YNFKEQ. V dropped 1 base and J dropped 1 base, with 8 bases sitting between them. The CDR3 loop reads CASSQGGQSYEQYF. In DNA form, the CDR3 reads TGTGCCAGCAGCCAAGGCGGCCAGTCCTACGAGCAGTACTTC.

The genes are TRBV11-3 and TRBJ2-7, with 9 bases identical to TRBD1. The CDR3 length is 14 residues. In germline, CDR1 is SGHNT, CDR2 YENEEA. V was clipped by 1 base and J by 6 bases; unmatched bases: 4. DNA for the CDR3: TGTGCCAGCAGCTTAGGACAGGGGGTAGGCGAGCAGTACTTC. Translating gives CASSLGQGVGEQYF. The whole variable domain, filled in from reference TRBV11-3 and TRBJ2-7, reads EAGVVQSPRYKIIEKKQPVAFWCNPISGHNTLYWYLQNLGQGPELLIRYENEEAVDDSQLPKDRFSAERLKGVDSTLKIQPAELGDSAVYLCASSLGQGVGEQYFGPGTRLTVT.

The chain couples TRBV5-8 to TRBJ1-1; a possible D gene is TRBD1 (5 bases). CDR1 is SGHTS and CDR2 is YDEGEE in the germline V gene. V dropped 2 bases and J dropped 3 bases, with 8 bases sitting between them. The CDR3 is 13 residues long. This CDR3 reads CASSFEGYTEAFF. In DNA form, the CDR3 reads TGTGCCAGCAGCTTCGAGGGGTACACTGAAGCTTTCTTT. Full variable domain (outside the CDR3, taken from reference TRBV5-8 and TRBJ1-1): EAGVTQSPTHLIKTRGQQATLRCSPISGHTSVYWYQQALGLGLQFLLWYDEGEERNRGNFPPRFSGRQFPNYSSELNVNALELEDSALYLCASSFEGYTEAFFGQGTRLTVV.

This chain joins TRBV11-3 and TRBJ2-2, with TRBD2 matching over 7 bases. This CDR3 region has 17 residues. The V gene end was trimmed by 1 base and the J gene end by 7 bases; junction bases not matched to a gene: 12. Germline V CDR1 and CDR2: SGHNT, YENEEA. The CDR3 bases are TGTGCCAGCAGCTTAGGGACGTGGGAGGGCCGTAACGGGGAGCTGTTTTTT. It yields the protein CASSLGTWEGRNGELFF.

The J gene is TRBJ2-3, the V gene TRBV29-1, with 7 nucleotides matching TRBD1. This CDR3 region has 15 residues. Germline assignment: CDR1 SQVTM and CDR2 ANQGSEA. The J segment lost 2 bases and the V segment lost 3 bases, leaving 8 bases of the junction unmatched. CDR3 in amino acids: CSVDLLGTATDTQYF. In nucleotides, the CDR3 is TGCAGCGTTGACCTGCTCGGGACAGCCACAGATACGCAGTATTTT.

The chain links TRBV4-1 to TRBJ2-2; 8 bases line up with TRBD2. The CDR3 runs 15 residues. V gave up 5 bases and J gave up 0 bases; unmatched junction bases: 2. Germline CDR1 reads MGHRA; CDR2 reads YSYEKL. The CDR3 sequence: CASSKLAANTGELFF. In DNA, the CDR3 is TGCGCCAGCAGCAAACTAGCGGCGAACACCGGGGAGCTGTTTTTT.

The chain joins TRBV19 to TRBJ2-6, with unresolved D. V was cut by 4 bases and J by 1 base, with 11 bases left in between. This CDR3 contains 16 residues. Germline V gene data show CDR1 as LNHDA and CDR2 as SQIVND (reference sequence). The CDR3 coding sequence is TGTGCCAGTAGTAGATCTGCAGTTTCTGGGGCCAACGTCCTGACTTTC. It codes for CASSRSAVSGANVLTF.

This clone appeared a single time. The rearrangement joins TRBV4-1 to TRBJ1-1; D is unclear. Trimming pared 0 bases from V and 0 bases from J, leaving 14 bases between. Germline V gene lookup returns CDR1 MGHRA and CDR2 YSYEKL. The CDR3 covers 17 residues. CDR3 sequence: CASSQDQSRVMNTEAFF. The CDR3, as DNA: TGCGCCAGCAGCCAAGATCAATCAAGGGTCATGAACACTGAAGCTTTCTTT.

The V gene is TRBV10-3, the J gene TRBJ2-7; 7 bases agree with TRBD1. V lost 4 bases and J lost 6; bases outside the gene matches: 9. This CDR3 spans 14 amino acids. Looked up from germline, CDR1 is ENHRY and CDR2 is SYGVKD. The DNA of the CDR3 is TGTGCCATCAGTGGTTATGGGACAGAGAGCGAGCAGTACTTC. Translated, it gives CAISGYGTESEQYF.

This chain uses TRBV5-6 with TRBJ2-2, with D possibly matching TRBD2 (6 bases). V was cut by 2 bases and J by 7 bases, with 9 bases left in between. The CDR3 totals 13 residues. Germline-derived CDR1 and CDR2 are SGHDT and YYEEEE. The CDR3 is CASSFGGDGELFF. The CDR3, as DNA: TGTGCCAGCAGCTTCGGCGGGGACGGGGAGCTGTTTTTT.

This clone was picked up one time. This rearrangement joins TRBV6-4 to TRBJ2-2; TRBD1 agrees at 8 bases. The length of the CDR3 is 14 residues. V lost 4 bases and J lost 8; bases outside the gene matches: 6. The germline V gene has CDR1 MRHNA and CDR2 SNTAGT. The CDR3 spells CASSVDRGAGELFF. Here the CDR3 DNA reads TGTGCCAGCAGTGTTGACAGGGGAGCTGGGGAGCTGTTTTTT.

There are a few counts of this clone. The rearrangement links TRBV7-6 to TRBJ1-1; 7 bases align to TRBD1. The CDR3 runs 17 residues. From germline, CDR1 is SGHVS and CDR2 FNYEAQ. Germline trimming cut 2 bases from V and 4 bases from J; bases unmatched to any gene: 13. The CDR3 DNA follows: TGTGCCAGCAGCTTAAGGGACAGTGTGAGAGAGGGCACTGAAGCTTTCTTT. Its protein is CASSLRDSVREGTEAFF.